These 10 T cell receptor beta chains share one sample of origin, sequenced in a study of CD8 T cells in ankylosing spondylitis. General study points: Blood of patients with ankylosing spondylitis appeared to be characterized by a TCR beta motif of fewer than 10 highly homologous variants.

TCRdb ran MiXCR on the 5' RACE reads and lists one entry per CDR3 protein. This table holds about 750,000 distinct CDR3 sequences, 15% to 20% found once. The antigens for these receptors are not known. Sequencing was done on a sample of blood, either unsorted or a sorted T cell fraction (not recorded which). The receptors here all came from a male donor with ankylosing spondylitis.

V usage is TRBV12-3 or TRBV12-4 and J usage is TRBJ2-5, with 10 nucleotides matching TRBD2. This CDR3 region has 14 residues. After removal of 6 bases from V and 5 bases from J, the junction contained 6 bases not matched to a gene. As DNA, the CDR3 is TGTGCCAGCAGAGCTCTAGCGGGAGTGGAGACCCAGTACTTC. It codes for CASRALAGVETQYF.

Many counts were recorded for this clonotype. V and J are TRBV5-1 and TRBJ2-6; 9 bases agree with TRBD1. The CDR3 has 18 amino acids. Germline loops: CDR1 SGHRS, CDR2 YFSETQ. The J segment lost 2 bases and the V segment lost 4 bases, leaving 10 bases of the junction unmatched. CDR3 DNA: TGCGCCAGCAGCACCCATCCCGGGACAGGGACTGGGGCCAACGTCCTGACTTTC. It yields the protein CASSTHPGTGTGANVLTF.

This clonotype was observed at least ten times. The chain joins TRBV28 to TRBJ1-2; 8 bases line up with TRBD1. This CDR3 is built from 13 residues. Germline V lookup: CDR1 MDHEN, CDR2 SYDVKM. Trimming removed 6 bases from V and 4 bases from J; junction bases left unmatched: 4. The CDR3 coding sequence is TGTGCCAGCAGGCGGGACAGGCCCTATGGCTACACCTTC. Its translation: CASRRDRPYGYTF.

The genes are TRBV2 and TRBJ2-3, with TRBD2 as a possible D gene (5 bases). CDR1 is SNHLY, CDR2 FYNNEI, per germline. This CDR3 contains 15 residues. V lost 6 bases, J lost 2 bases, and 15 bases lay in between. The CDR3 loop is CASSPPGGFTDTQYF. The CDR3 region has the DNA TGTGCCAGCAGCCCCCCGGGCGGGTTCACAGATACGCAGTATTTT.

This sequence joins TRBV5-1 and TRBJ2-5; D is uncertain. Germline CDR1 and CDR2: SGHRS and YFSETQ. This CDR3 contains 13 residues. The V end lost 3 bases, the J end lost 2 bases, and 8 bases lay between the germline ends. The CDR3 protein is CASSWAPQETQYF. The CDR3 bases are TGCGCCAGCAGCTGGGCCCCACAAGAGACCCAGTACTTC.

The chain employs TRBV6-1 and TRBJ1-4, with TRBD1 as a possible D gene (5 bases). This CDR3 has 15 residues. Germline V gives CDR1 MNHNS, CDR2 SASEGT. Trimming cost V 7 bases and J 8 bases, with 20 bases left between them. CDR3 DNA: TGTGCCAGCATCCCAAGTGAGGGGCTGGGCGAAAAACTGTTTTTT. This sequence encodes CASIPSEGLGEKLFF.

This clonotype was observed many times. Relative to the germline gene, one junction end is altered; a read error may explain this. The chain carries TRBV5-1 and TRBJ1-1; perhaps TRBD1 as D (6 bases). This CDR3 region has 13 residues. Germline V lookup: CDR1 SGHRS, CDR2 YFSETQ. The CDR3 nucleotides read TGTGCCAGCAGTTTAGGGGGGGACACTGAAGCTTTCTTT. Translation: CASSLGGDTEAFF.

This clonotype has more than one count but fewer than ten. The V call is TRBV11-2, the J call TRBJ1-6; weak D call: TRBD1 (5 bases). Germline values: CDR1 SGHAT, CDR2 FQNNGV. The germline V and J ends were trimmed by 2 bases and 0 bases, with 14 bases remaining between them. The CDR3 sequence is 18 residues long. The CDR3 sequence: CASSLRAPGSSYNSPLHF. CDR3 nucleotide sequence: TGTGCCAGCAGCTTAAGGGCGCCAGGGAGCTCCTATAATTCACCCCTCCACTTT.

This clonotype was observed at least ten times. The rearrangement joins TRBV10-3 to TRBJ2-6, with a tentative D call TRBD1 (5 bases). Trimming took off 6 bases at V and 0 bases at J, with 6 bases between the two ends. Germline V gives CDR1 ENHRY, CDR2 SYGVKD. This CDR3 region has 14 residues. The CDR3 DNA reads TGTGCCATCAGAGACAGCTCTGGGGCCAACGTCCTGACTTTC. Protein: CAIRDSSGANVLTF.

This clonotype has just a few counts. The J gene is TRBJ2-1, the V gene TRBV6-1; no clear D gene. The V gene lost 7 bases and the J gene lost 2 bases, with 9 bases spanning the gap. The CDR3 loop spans 13 amino acids. CDR1 is MNHNS and CDR2 is SASEGT in the germline V gene. The DNA for the CDR3 is TGTGCCAGCACTCCTGCCACCTACAATGAGCAGTTCTTC. This translates into CASTPATYNEQFF.